This TCR beta chain was recovered during a study of blood T cell repertoires in COVID-19. Study as a whole: Researchers got acute and convalescent COVID-19 samples from the United States, Italy and Spain.

Germline V CDR1 and CDR2: SQVTM, ANQGSEA. CDR3 length equals 10 residues. Trimming took 3 bases from V and 11 from J, leaving 9 bases between them. The method was immunoSEQ multiplex PCR; TCRdb's version includes in-frame clones alone and lacks a portion of them. The table lists about 80,000 clones, around 80% of them singletons. The sequence was collected from an elderly man with acute or convalescent COVID-19. The sample was peripheral blood. The V call is TRBV29-1, the J call TRBJ2-3; the D is unclear. This chain's CDR3 is CSVDQKRQYF. CDR3 coding DNA: TGCAGCGTTGATCAAAAGAGGCAGTATTTT.